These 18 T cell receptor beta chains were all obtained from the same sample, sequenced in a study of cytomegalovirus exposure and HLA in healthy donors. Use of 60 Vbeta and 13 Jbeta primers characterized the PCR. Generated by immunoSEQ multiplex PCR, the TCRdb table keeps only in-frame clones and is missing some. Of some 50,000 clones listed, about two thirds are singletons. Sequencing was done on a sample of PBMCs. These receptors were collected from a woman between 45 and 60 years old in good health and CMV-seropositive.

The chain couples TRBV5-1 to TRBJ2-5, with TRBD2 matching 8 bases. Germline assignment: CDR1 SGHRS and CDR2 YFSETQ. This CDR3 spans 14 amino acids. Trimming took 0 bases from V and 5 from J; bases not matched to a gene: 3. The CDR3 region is CASSLGLAGETQYF. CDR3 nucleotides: TGCGCCAGCAGCTTGGGGCTAGCGGGCGAGACCCAGTACTTC.

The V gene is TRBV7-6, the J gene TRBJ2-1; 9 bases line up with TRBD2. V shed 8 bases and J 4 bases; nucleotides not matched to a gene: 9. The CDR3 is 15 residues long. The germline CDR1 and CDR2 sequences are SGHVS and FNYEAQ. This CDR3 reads CASSGAGGGYNEQFF. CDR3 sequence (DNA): TGTGCCAGCTCCGGGGCGGGAGGGGGGTACAATGAGCAGTTCTTC.

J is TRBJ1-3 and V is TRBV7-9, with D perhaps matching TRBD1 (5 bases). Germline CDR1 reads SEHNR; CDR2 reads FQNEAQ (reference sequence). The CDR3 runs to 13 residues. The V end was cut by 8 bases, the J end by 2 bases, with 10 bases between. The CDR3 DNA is TGTGCCAGCCGACGGGGGACTGGAAACACCATATATTTT. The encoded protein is CASRRGTGNTIYF. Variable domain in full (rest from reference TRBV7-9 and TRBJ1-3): DTGVSQNPRHKITKRGQNVTFRCDPISEHNRLYWYRQTLGQGPEFLTYFQNEAQLEKSRLLSDRFSAERPKGSFSTLEIQRTEQGDSAMYLCASRRGTGNTIYFGEGSWLTVV.

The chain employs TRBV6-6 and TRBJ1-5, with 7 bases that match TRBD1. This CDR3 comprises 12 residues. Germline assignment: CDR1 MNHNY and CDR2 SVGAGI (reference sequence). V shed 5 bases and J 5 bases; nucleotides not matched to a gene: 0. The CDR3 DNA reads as TGTGCCAGCAGTCAGGGGGATCAGCCCCAGCATTTT. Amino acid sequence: CASSQGDQPQHF.

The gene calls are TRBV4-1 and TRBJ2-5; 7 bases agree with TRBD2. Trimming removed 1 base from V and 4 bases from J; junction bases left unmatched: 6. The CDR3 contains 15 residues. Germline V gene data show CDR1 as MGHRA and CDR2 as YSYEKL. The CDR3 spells CASSQGPGRGETQYF. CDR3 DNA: TGCGCCAGCAGCCAAGGGCCGGGGAGGGGAGAGACCCAGTACTTC.

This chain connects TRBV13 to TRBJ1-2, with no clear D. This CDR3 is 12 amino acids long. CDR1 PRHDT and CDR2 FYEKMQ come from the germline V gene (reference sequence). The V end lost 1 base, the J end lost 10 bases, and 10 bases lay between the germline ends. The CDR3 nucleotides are TGTGCCAGCAGCTTAGTGAGTACTATCTACACCTTC. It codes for CASSLVSTIYTF.

CDR3 sequence: CASSHGPPSGRLVDTQYF. CDR3 nucleotide sequence: TGCGCCAGCAGCCACGGTCCCCCTAGCGGGAGGTTAGTGGATACGCAGTATTTT. The chain links TRBV5-1 to TRBJ2-3; TRBD2 matches 11 bases. J lost 6 bases, V lost 4 bases, and 16 bases had no gene match. Germline values: CDR1 SGHRS, CDR2 YFSETQ. CDR3 length: 18 amino acids. Complete variable domain (other parts from reference TRBV5-1 and TRBJ2-3): KAGVTQTPRYLIKTRGQQVTLSCSPISGHRSVSWYQQTPGQGLQFLFEYFSETQRNKGNFPGRFSGRQFSNSRSEMNVSTLELGDSALYLCASSHGPPSGRLVDTQYFGPGTRLTVL.

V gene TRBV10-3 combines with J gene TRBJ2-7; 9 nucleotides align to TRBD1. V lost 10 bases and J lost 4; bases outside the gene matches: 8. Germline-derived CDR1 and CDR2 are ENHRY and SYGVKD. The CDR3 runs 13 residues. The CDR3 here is CATADRGVYEQYF. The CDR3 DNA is TGTGCCACCGCGGACAGGGGAGTTTACGAGCAGTACTTC.

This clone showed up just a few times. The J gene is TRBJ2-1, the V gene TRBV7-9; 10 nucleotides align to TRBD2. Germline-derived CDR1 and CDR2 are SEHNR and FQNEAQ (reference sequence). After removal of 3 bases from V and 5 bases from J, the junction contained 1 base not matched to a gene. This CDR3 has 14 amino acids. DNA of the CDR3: TGTGCCAGCAGCTTCCTAGCGGGGGACAATGAGCAGTTCTTC. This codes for CASSFLAGDNEQFF. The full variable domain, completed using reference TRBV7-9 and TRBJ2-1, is DTGVSQNPRHKITKRGQNVTFRCDPISEHNRLYWYRQTLGQGPEFLTYFQNEAQLEKSRLLSDRFSAERPKGSFSTLEIQRTEQGDSAMYLCASSFLAGDNEQFFGPGTRLTVL.

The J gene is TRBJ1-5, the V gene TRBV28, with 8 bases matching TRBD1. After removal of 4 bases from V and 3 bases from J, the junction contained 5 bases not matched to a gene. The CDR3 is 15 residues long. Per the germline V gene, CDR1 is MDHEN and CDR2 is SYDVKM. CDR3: CASSSSGGYNQPQHF. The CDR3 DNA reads TGTGCCAGCAGTTCTTCAGGGGGCTACAATCAGCCCCAGCATTTT.

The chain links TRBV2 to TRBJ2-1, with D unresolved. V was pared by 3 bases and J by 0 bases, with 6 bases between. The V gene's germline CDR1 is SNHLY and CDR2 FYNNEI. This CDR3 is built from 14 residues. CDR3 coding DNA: TGTGCCAGCAGTGAGTTGAGCTCCTACAATGAGCAGTTCTTC. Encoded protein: CASSELSSYNEQFF.

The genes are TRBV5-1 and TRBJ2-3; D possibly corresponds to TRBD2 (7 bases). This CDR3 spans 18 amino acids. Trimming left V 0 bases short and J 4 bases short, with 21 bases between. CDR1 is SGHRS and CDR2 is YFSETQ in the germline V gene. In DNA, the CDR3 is TGCGCCAGCAGCTTGGCCGGGGGCAGGGGAGGGTCATCAGATACGCAGTATTTT. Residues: CASSLAGGRGGSSDTQYF. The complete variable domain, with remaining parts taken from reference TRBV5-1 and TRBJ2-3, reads KAGVTQTPRYLIKTRGQQVTLSCSPISGHRSVSWYQQTPGQGLQFLFEYFSETQRNKGNFPGRFSGRQFSNSRSEMNVSTLELGDSALYLCASSLAGGRGGSSDTQYFGPGTRLTVL.

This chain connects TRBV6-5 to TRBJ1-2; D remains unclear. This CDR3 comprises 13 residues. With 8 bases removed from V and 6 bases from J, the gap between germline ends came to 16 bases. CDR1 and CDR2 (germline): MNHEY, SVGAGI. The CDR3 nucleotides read TGTGCCAGCTCTCCCGGAGGGAGGGATGGCTACACCTTC. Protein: CASSPGGRDGYTF.

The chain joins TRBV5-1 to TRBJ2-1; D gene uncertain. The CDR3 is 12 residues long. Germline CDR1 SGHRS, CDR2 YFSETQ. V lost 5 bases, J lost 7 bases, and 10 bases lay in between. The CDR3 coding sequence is TGCGCCAGCAGAAGCCTGGTGAATGAGCAGTTCTTC. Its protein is CASRSLVNEQFF.

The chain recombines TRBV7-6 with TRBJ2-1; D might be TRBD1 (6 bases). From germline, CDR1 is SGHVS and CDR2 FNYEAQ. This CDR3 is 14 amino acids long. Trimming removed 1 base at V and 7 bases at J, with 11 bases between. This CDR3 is CASSLGRGENEQFF. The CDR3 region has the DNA TGTGCCAGCAGCTTAGGCAGGGGAGAGAATGAGCAGTTCTTC.

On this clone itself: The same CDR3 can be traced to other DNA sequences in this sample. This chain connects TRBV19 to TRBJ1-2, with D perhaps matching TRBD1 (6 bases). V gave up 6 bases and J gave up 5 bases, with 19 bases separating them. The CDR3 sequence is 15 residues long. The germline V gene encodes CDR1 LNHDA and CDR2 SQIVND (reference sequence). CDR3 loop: CASRTWDTPGYGYTF. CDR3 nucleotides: TGTGCCAGTAGGACCTGGGACACCCCTGGGTATGGCTACACCTTC.

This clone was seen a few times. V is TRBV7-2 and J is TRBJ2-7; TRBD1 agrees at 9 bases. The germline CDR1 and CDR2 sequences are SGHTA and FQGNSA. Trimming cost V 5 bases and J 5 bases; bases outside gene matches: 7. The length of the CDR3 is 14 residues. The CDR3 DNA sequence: TGTGCCAGCAGCAAAGACAGGGGGAGCCACGAGCAGTACTTC. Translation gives CASSKDRGSHEQYF.

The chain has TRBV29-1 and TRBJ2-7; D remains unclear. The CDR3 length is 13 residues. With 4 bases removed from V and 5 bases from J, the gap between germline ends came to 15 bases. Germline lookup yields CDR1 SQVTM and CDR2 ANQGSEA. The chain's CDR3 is CSVVFGAKNEQYF. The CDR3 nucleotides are TGCAGCGTTGTGTTTGGAGCTAAAAACGAGCAGTACTTC.